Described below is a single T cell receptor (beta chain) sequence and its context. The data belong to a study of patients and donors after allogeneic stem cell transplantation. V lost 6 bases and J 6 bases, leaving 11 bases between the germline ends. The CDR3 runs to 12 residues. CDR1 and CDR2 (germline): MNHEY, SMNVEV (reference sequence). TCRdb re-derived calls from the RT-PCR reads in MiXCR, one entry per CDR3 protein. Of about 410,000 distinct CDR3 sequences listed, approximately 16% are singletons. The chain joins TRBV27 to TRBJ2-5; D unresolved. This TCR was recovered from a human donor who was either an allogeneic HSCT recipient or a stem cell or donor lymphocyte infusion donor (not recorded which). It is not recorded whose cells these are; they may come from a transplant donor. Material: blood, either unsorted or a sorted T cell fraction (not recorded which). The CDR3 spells CASRLRPQTQYF. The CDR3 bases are TGTGCCAGCAGGCTACGGCCGCAGACCCAGTACTTC.